A single sample is the source of the 27 T cell receptor beta chains below, sequenced in a study of T cell responses to AZD1222 COVID-19 vaccine. Using immunoSEQ multiplex PCR, the repertoire was profiled, and TCRdb retains in-frame clones only, with some absent. The table includes some 90,000 clones, 70% to 90% detected once. The material sequenced was peripheral blood, taken on day 0 of AZD1222 vaccination. These receptors originate from an adult in good health.

This rearrangement joins TRBV27 to TRBJ1-5; TRBD1 matches at 12 bases. Germline values: CDR1 MNHEY, CDR2 SMNVEV (reference sequence). V lost 5 bases, J lost 6 bases, and 8 bases stayed unmatched. This CDR3 is built from 16 residues. The CDR3 reads CASSPWGQGASQPQHF. CDR3 bases: TGTGCCAGCAGTCCGTGGGGACAGGGGGCGAGTCAGCCCCAGCATTTT.

This chain connects TRBV27 to TRBJ2-6; D unresolved. CDR1 MNHEY and CDR2 SMNVEV come from the germline V gene (reference sequence). V dropped 3 bases and J dropped 2 bases, with 5 bases sitting between them. CDR3 size: 14 residues. CDR3 sequence reads: CASSFSPGANVLTF. CDR3 bases: TGTGCCAGCAGTTTCTCCCCTGGGGCCAACGTCCTGACTTTC.

The rearrangement links TRBV5-5 to TRBJ2-1; D remains unclear. V was cut by 0 bases and J by 1 base, with 20 bases left in between. Germline values: CDR1 SGHKS, CDR2 YYEKEE (reference sequence). The CDR3 contains 19 residues. CDR3 nucleotides: TGTGCCAGCAGCTTGGGGGCCACGTGGATAGGCGTGTCCTACAATGAGCAGTTCTTC. Translating gives CASSLGATWIGVSYNEQFF. Based on the CDR3 plus reference TRBV5-5 and TRBJ2-1, the full variable domain is DAGVTQSPTHLIKTRGQQVTLRCSPISGHKSVSWYQQVLGQGPQFIFQYYEKEERGRGNFPDRFSARQFPNYSSELNVNALLLGDSALYLCASSLGATWIGVSYNEQFFGPGTRLTVL.

The V call is TRBV24-1, the J call TRBJ2-3; 11 bases are a match to TRBD2. CDR3 length equals 17 residues. V dropped 3 bases and J dropped 1; count of bases not matched to a gene: 5. Germline values: CDR1 KGHDR, CDR2 SFDVKD. The CDR3 spells CATSDATSGSGTDTQYF. DNA of the CDR3: TGTGCCACCAGTGATGCTACTAGCGGGAGTGGCACAGATACGCAGTATTTT.

The chain recombines TRBV3-1 (or the pseudogene TRBV3-2) with TRBJ2-3, with a possible D match to TRBD2 (5 bases). With 0 bases removed from V and 1 base from J, the gap between germline ends came to 14 bases. This CDR3 spans 17 amino acids. Germline assignment: CDR1 LGHDT and CDR2 YNNKEL (reference sequence). This CDR3 is CASSQERPGLGTDTQYF. The DNA for the CDR3 is TGTGCCAGCAGCCAAGAACGGCCAGGACTCGGCACAGATACGCAGTATTTT.

CDR3 sequence (DNA): TGTGCCTGGAGCCACGGTTCGAGGATCCCTAGCAATCAGCCCCAGCATTTT. Translation: CAWSHGSRIPSNQPQHF. The chain couples TRBV30 to TRBJ1-5; D is ambiguous. The V end was cut by 3 bases, the J end by 0 bases, with 18 bases between. The CDR3 is 17 residues long. Germline V gives CDR1 GTSNPN, CDR2 SVGIG (reference sequence).

This clone was observed a handful of times. The genes are TRBV6-1 and TRBJ1-5; the D is unclear. This CDR3 comprises 16 residues. V was cut by 3 bases and J by 2 bases, with 14 bases left in between. The germline V gene encodes CDR1 MNHNS and CDR2 SASEGT. CDR3 in amino acids: CASSEHLSGGNQPQHF. CDR3 bases: TGTGCCAGCAGTGAGCATTTGAGTGGGGGCAATCAGCCCCAGCATTTT.

The J gene is TRBJ2-7, the V gene TRBV19, with D possibly matching TRBD1 (5 bases). Germline CDR1 reads LNHDA; CDR2 reads SQIVND (reference sequence). There are 14 residues in the CDR3. Deletions cut 3 bases from V and 2 bases from J, with 11 bases between. CDR3 bases: TGTGCCAGTAGTATGGACATACTAACCTACGAGCAGTACTTC. It codes for CASSMDILTYEQYF.

The CDR3, as DNA: TGTGCCAGCAGCTTAGAGGAAGGGGGGACTAATGAAAAACTGTTTTTT. Translation: CASSLEEGGTNEKLFF. The chain couples TRBV7-8 to TRBJ1-4; the D gene is possibly TRBD1 (6 bases). Germline values: CDR1 SGHVS, CDR2 FQNEAQ. Trimming shortened V by 1 base and J by 2 bases, and 11 bases separated the two germline ends. There are 16 residues in the CDR3. Full variable domain (missing parts from reference TRBV7-8 and TRBJ1-4): GAGVSQSPRYKVAKRGQDVALRCDPISGHVSLFWYQQALGQGPEFLTYFQNEAQLDKSGLPSDRFFAERPEGSVSTLKIQRTQQEDSAVYLCASSLEEGGTNEKLFFGSGTQLSVL.

This clone was observed a handful of times. The gene calls are TRBV25-1 and TRBJ2-1; D might be TRBD1 or TRBD2, each matching 5 bases. Trimming removed 8 bases at V and 0 bases at J, with 5 bases between. CDR3 size: 12 residues. The germline CDR1 and CDR2 sequences are MGHDK and SYGVNS. CDR3 coding DNA: TGTGCCAGCGGGACCTCCTACAATGAGCAGTTCTTC. It encodes CASGTSYNEQFF. The full variable domain, completed using reference TRBV25-1 and TRBJ2-1, is EADIYQTPRYLVIGTGKKITLECSQTMGHDKMYWYQQDPGMELHLIHYSYGVNSTEKGDLSSESTVSRIRTEHFPLTLESARPSHTSQYLCASGTSYNEQFFGPGTRLTVL.

This clone showed up just once. The rearrangement uses TRBV7-2 and TRBJ2-1; D gene ambiguous. V was clipped by 8 bases and J by 0 bases, with 11 bases between them. The CDR3 has 14 residues. The germline gives CDR1 SGHTA, CDR2 FQGNSA. The CDR3 bases are TGTGCCAGCTCGACCGCGAGCTCCTACAATGAGCAGTTCTTC. This sequence encodes CASSTASSYNEQFF.

This clone appeared once. The V gene is TRBV30, the J gene TRBJ2-5, with TRBD2 identical over 9 bases. V shed 1 base, J shed 13 bases, and the junction held 13 bases outside the gene matches. There are 14 residues in the CDR3. Germline V lookup: CDR1 GTSNPN, CDR2 SVGIG (reference sequence). CDR3 coding DNA: TGTGCCTGGAGTGGAGGGGGACTAGCCTCAAGGCTGTACTTC. It translates to CAWSGGGLASRLYF.

V gene TRBV6-5 combines with J gene TRBJ1-1; D possibly corresponds to TRBD1 (5 bases). Germline CDR1 and CDR2: MNHEY and SVGAGI. The CDR3 is 13 residues long. V lost 4 bases and J lost 2, with 8 bases in between. Here the CDR3 reads CASSFDRNTEAFF. CDR3 in DNA: TGTGCCAGCAGTTTCGACAGAAACACTGAAGCTTTCTTT.

The CDR3 DNA is TGCGCCAGCAGCCCGGAGGGGTCGACAAGTGGTAGCTACACCTTC. Protein sequence: CASSPEGSTSGSYTF. The chain couples TRBV5-1 to TRBJ1-2, with a possible D match to TRBD1 (5 bases). V was clipped by 4 bases and J by 9 bases, with 22 bases between them. Germline V gives CDR1 SGHRS, CDR2 YFSETQ. The CDR3 length is 15 residues. Using reference TRBV5-1 and TRBJ1-2 for the parts outside the CDR3, the full variable domain is KAGVTQTPRYLIKTRGQQVTLSCSPISGHRSVSWYQQTPGQGLQFLFEYFSETQRNKGNFPGRFSGRQFSNSRSEMNVSTLELGDSALYLCASSPEGSTSGSYTFGSGTRLTVV.

This rearrangement joins TRBV19 to TRBJ1-5; 8 bases are a match to TRBD1. CDR1 is LNHDA, CDR2 SQIVND, per germline (reference sequence). After removal of 3 bases from V and 6 bases from J, the junction contained 13 bases not matched to a gene. The CDR3 spans 17 residues. CDR3 nucleotide sequence: TGTGCCAGTAGTATGGGGCAGGGGGCCTCGCCCGCTCAGCCCCAGCATTTT. Its translation: CASSMGQGASPAQPQHF.

The chain uses TRBV12-3 or TRBV12-4 and TRBJ1-1; TRBD1 is a possible D gene (5 bases). The CDR3 spans 12 residues. Trimming took off 3 bases at V and 11 bases at J, with 13 bases between the two ends. The CDR3, as DNA: TGTGCCAGCAGTTTTCTCCAGGGCAGGGCTTTCTTT. Protein: CASSFLQGRAFF.

This chain joins TRBV6-5 and TRBJ1-3, with D maybe TRBD1 (5 bases). The CDR3 sequence is 12 residues long. Trimming left V 9 bases short and J 4 bases short, with 10 bases between. CDR1 and CDR2 from the germline V gene are MNHEY and SVGAGI. CDR3 DNA sequence: TGTGCCAGTCAGACAGTGGGAAACACCATATATTTT. This translates into CASQTVGNTIYF.

The chain has TRBV4-2 and TRBJ2-1, with 13 positions matching TRBD2. The J segment lost 8 bases and the V segment lost 3 bases, leaving 13 bases of the junction unmatched. The CDR3 consists of 18 residues. CDR1 is LGHNA and CDR2 is YNFKEQ in the germline V gene. This CDR3 is CASSHTPTGTSGEDEQFF. The DNA for the CDR3 is TGTGCCAGCAGCCACACACCAACCGGGACTAGCGGGGAGGATGAGCAGTTCTTC.

The V and J genes are TRBV30 and TRBJ1-3; D is unresolved. There are 13 residues in the CDR3. In germline, CDR1 is GTSNPN, CDR2 SVGIG (reference sequence). V was cut by 5 bases and J by 0 bases, with 8 bases left in between. CDR3 bases: TGTGCCTGGGAGGGCCTCTCTGGAAACACCATATATTTT. Translated: CAWEGLSGNTIYF.

The chain carries TRBV5-6 and TRBJ2-5, with D tentatively TRBD1 (6 bases). The germline gives CDR1 SGHDT, CDR2 YYEEEE. This CDR3 has 13 residues. The germline V and J ends were trimmed by 6 bases and 2 bases, with 11 bases remaining between them. CDR3 loop: CASTFDRQETQYF. The CDR3, as DNA: TGTGCCAGCACCTTTGACAGGCAAGAGACCCAGTACTTC.

The chain combines TRBV18 with TRBJ1-3; possibly TRBD1 for D (6 bases). Between the trimmed V and J ends, which lost 0 bases and 0 bases, there was a span of 9 bases. Germline assignment: CDR1 KGHSH and CDR2 LQKENI. This CDR3 region has 16 residues. The CDR3 here is CASSPPGTLSGNTIYF. CDR3 in DNA: TGTGCCAGCTCACCACCAGGGACACTCTCTGGAAACACCATATATTTT.

The chain recombines TRBV20-1 with TRBJ2-7; D unresolved. Deletions cut 1 base from V and 6 bases from J, with 7 bases between. Per germline, CDR1 DFQATT and CDR2 SNEGSKA (reference sequence). The CDR3 covers 11 residues. CDR3 DNA sequence: TGCAGTGCTAGAGGTGGGCTCGAGCAGTACTTC. Protein product: CSARGGLEQYF.

The chain joins TRBV29-1 to TRBJ2-1; 7 bases align to TRBD1. The V gene's germline CDR1 is SQVTM and CDR2 ANQGSEA. The CDR3 covers 17 residues. Trimming at V came to 0 bases and at J to 8 bases, leaving 16 bases not matched to a gene. The CDR3 loop reads CSVEDFGGSGGEYEQFF. DNA for the CDR3: TGCAGCGTTGAAGATTTCGGTGGGTCAGGGGGAGAATATGAGCAGTTCTTC.

The chain combines TRBV3-1 (or the pseudogene TRBV3-2) with TRBJ1-2; D remains ambiguous. V was trimmed by 1 base and J by 5 bases, leaving 8 bases between them. Germline CDR1 LGHDT, CDR2 YNNKEL (reference sequence). The length of the CDR3 is 13 residues. The CDR3, as DNA: TGTGCCAGCAGCCAAGTGGCAGGATATGGCTACACCTTC. Translating it yields CASSQVAGYGYTF.

The chain has TRBV4-2 and TRBJ1-2; TRBD1 matches at 11 bases. Germline CDR1 and CDR2: LGHNA and YNFKEQ. The CDR3 is 18 amino acids. J was trimmed by 3 bases and V by 0 bases; bases with no gene match: 9. In DNA form, the CDR3 reads TGTGCCAGCAGCCAAGATCTCGGACAGGGGGCGATCTACTATGGCTACACCTTC. Its translation is CASSQDLGQGAIYYGYTF.

The chain carries TRBV2 and TRBJ2-5, with a tentative D call TRBD2 (6 bases). Between the trimmed V and J ends, which lost 8 bases and 2 bases, there was a span of 18 bases. The length of the CDR3 is 15 residues. The V gene's germline CDR1 is SNHLY and CDR2 FYNNEI. CDR3 in amino acids: CASGETGTPQETQYF. CDR3 DNA sequence: TGTGCCAGCGGGGAGACCGGGACTCCTCAAGAGACCCAGTACTTC.

This sequence joins TRBV6-5 and TRBJ2-7, with D possibly being TRBD1 (8 bases). This CDR3 comprises 15 residues. V was trimmed by 2 bases and J by 5 bases, leaving 16 bases between them. Germline values: CDR1 MNHEY, CDR2 SVGAGI. The CDR3 region has the DNA TGTGCCAGCAGTTACGGCGGACAGGGAGGGAACGAGCAGTACTTC. Protein sequence: CASSYGGQGGNEQYF.